The 10 T cell receptor beta chains listed next were all sequenced from one sample in a study of beta chain features in type 1 diabetes. All of the isolated RNA was reverse transcribed, so expressed TCRB transcripts were sequenced. Produced via immunoSEQ multiplex PCR; TCRdb's table is partial and in-frame only. Among about 99,000 clones listed, 25% to 35% were seen once. For these TCRs, the target antigens are not known. Broader study findings: When Type 1 diabetes patients were examined, their TCRB CDR3s proved moderately but significantly shorter in all four CD4+ subsets.

The source material was central memory CD4+ T cells from blood. Receptors originate from a woman in her late teens or twenties with type 1 diabetes.

This clone has just a few counts. This rearrangement joins TRBV30 to TRBJ2-1, with D hard to call. The CDR3 runs to 12 residues. Germline CDR1 is GTSNPN and CDR2 is SVGIG (reference sequence). The V gene lost 3 bases and the J gene lost 8 bases, with 11 bases spanning the gap. In DNA, the CDR3 is TGTGCCTGGAGCGCAGGCTGGTATGAGCAGTTCTTC. It translates to CAWSAGWYEQFF.

The chain carries TRBV6-5 and TRBJ1-2; 7 bases fit TRBD1. The V gene's germline CDR1 is MNHEY and CDR2 SVGAGI. This CDR3 spans 15 amino acids. V was pared by 0 bases and J by 4 bases, with 5 bases of the junction left unmatched. The CDR3 nucleotides are TGTGCCAGCAGTTACTCGACAGGGCTTCGCTATGGCTACACCTTC. Translation: CASSYSTGLRYGYTF.

This clone has just one count. V is TRBV6-5 and J is TRBJ1-1; maybe TRBD1 (5 bases). Trimming stripped 0 bases from V and 6 bases from J, with 11 bases between. CDR3 length: 14 amino acids. Germline V gene sequence: CDR1 MNHEY, CDR2 SVGAGI. In nucleotides, the CDR3 is TGTGCCAGCAGTTACTCGGGAGGGGTAGCTGAAGCTTTCTTT. Protein product: CASSYSGGVAEAFF.

A few counts support this clone. The J gene is TRBJ2-6, the V gene TRBV9, with D unclear. This CDR3 region has 16 residues. Per the germline V gene, CDR1 is SGDLS and CDR2 is YYNGEE. The ends were cut back, 0 bases at V and 0 bases at J, with 7 bases in the middle. The CDR3 region has the DNA TGTGCCAGCAGCGTAGACGGGTTCTCTGGGGCCAACGTCCTGACTTTC. Residues: CASSVDGFSGANVLTF.

The V gene is TRBV14, the J gene TRBJ2-7; 10 nucleotides align to TRBD2. Germline CDR1 reads SGHDN; CDR2 reads FVKESK. The V segment lost 0 bases and the J segment 3 bases; nucleotides outside the gene matches: 11. The CDR3 is made up of 18 amino acids. For the CDR3, the DNA is TGTGCCAGCAGCCAAGAAGATCGGGGACTAGCGAGCCTCTACGAGCAGTACTTC. The encoded protein is CASSQEDRGLASLYEQYF.

This chain links TRBV9 with TRBJ2-5, with 7 bases lining up with TRBD2. The germline gives CDR1 SGDLS, CDR2 YYNGEE. Trimming cost V 0 bases and J 1 base; bases outside gene matches: 6. The CDR3 has 16 residues. The CDR3: CASSVESGAPQETQYF. CDR3 nucleotides: TGTGCCAGCAGCGTAGAGAGCGGGGCCCCCCAAGAGACCCAGTACTTC.

A word on this clone: Sequence at one end of the junction differs from germline and may be a read error. This chain joins TRBV6-5 and TRBJ1-5; 10 nucleotides line up with TRBD1. The germline gives CDR1 MNHEY, CDR2 SVGAGI. The CDR3 sequence is 14 residues long. The CDR3 region has the DNA TGTGCCAGCAGGGGACAGGGGAGCAATCAGTCCCAGCATTTT. Translated: CASRGQGSNQSQHF.

This clone was detected only a few times. The gene calls are TRBV14 and TRBJ2-1, with TRBD2 matching 8 bases. This CDR3 comprises 13 residues. Germline CDR1 is SGHDN and CDR2 is FVKESK. Germline trimming cut 4 bases from V and 14 bases from J; bases unmatched to any gene: 10. The CDR3 loop is CASSPRVAGFKFF. The CDR3 nucleotides read TGTGCCAGCAGCCCGCGGGTAGCGGGATTTAAGTTCTTC.

This clone was counted between two and nine times. The chain uses TRBV30 and TRBJ2-7; the D is unclear. CDR3 length equals 13 residues. Germline V lookup: CDR1 GTSNPN, CDR2 SVGIG (reference sequence). The V gene lost 1 base and the J gene lost 0 bases, with 7 bases spanning the gap. CDR3 sequence reads: CAWSGGNSYEQYF. CDR3 coding DNA: TGTGCCTGGAGTGGAGGAAACTCCTACGAGCAGTACTTC.

V and J are TRBV5-6 and TRBJ2-5, with D perhaps TRBD1 (6 bases). The germline V gene has CDR1 SGHDT and CDR2 YYEEEE. The CDR3 totals 14 residues. The V and J ends lost 3 bases and 5 bases respectively, with 14 bases between them. The CDR3 DNA sequence: TGTGCCAGCAGCTCCGTACAGGGAAGGGAGACCCAGTACTTC. It yields the protein CASSSVQGRETQYF.